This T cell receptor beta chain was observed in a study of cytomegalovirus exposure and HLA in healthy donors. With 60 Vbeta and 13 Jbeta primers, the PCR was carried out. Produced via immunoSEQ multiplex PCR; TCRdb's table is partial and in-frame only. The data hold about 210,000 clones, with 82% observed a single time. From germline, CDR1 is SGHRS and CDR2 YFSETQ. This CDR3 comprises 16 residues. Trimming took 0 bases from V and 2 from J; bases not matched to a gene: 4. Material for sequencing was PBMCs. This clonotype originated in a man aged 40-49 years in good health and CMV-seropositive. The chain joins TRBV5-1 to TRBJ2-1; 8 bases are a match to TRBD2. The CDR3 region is CASSLGTSLTYNEQFF. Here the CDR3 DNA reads TGCGCCAGCAGCTTGGGGACTAGCCTGACCTACAATGAGCAGTTCTTC.